The T cell receptor beta chain described here comes from a study of T cell responses to AZD1222 COVID-19 vaccine. In its sample, this clone was seen a few times. The CDR3 is made up of 14 amino acids. Germline assignment: CDR1 MNHEY and CDR2 SMNVEV (reference sequence). Trimming pared 2 bases from V and 5 bases from J, leaving 7 bases between. Data came from immunoSEQ multiplex PCR; TCRdb stores just in-frame clones and leaves some out. The sample records over 50,000 clones, around 81% being singletons. Material: peripheral blood, obtained 28 days after the second AZD1222 dose. This sequence was found in an adult who received the AZD1222 COVID-19 vaccine. The gene calls are TRBV27 and TRBJ1-6; D is perhaps TRBD1 (5 bases). Here the CDR3 reads CASSLVGDNSPLHF. CDR3 nucleotides: TGTGCCAGCAGTTTAGTGGGGGATAATTCACCCCTCCACTTT.